These 31 T cell receptor beta chains came from one sample sequenced in a study of response to subunit inactivated influenza vaccine. Each CDR3 protein is one row after TCRdb ran MiXCR on the RT-PCR reads. Of 700,000 to 900,000 distinct CDR3 sequences listed, around 21% were seen once; the top ten hold roughly 10%. The material was PBMCs from blood, obtained more than 4 days after vaccination. The receptor source for this set is a man aged 45-65 years who received an inactivated influenza vaccine.

There are a few counts of this clonotype. V and J are TRBV5-1 and TRBJ1-3; D unclear. CDR1 is SGHRS and CDR2 is YFSETQ in the germline V gene. V was shortened by 5 bases and J by 8 bases, with 8 bases between the two germline ends. This CDR3 is built from 11 residues. As DNA, the CDR3 is TGCGCCAGCAGGTCGAGGGACACCATATATTTT. Protein: CASRSRDTIYF.

This clonotype was detected only a few times. The CDR3 DNA reads as TGCAGTGCTAGAGGCAGACAGAACACTGAAGCTTTCTTT. It codes for CSARGRQNTEAFF. V gene TRBV20-1 combines with J gene TRBJ1-1; D is unclear. The CDR3 is made up of 13 amino acids. V was pared by 1 base and J by 1 base, with 7 bases between. Germline CDR1 and CDR2: DFQATT and SNEGSKA (reference sequence).

This clonotype was observed a few times. The J gene is TRBJ2-2, the V gene TRBV4-3; D gene uncertain. CDR1 is LGHNA, CDR2 YSLEER, per germline. The V and J ends lost 3 bases and 0 bases respectively, with 11 bases between them. This CDR3 comprises 16 residues. CDR3 coding DNA: TGCGCCAGCAGCCACGAAGGGCTTGCGAACACCGGGGAGCTGTTTTTT. This encodes CASSHEGLANTGELFF.

This chain uses TRBV20-1 with TRBJ2-4, with D uncertain. Per germline, CDR1 DFQATT and CDR2 SNEGSKA (reference sequence). V shed 0 bases and J shed 4 bases, with 16 bases lying between them. The length of the CDR3 is 16 residues. The CDR3 is CSARDSFRLKKNIQYF. DNA for the CDR3: TGCAGTGCTAGAGATTCTTTTAGGCTGAAAAAAAACATTCAGTACTTC.

The V call is TRBV7-9, the J call TRBJ2-1, with TRBD1 matching 9 bases. Germline V lookup: CDR1 SEHNR, CDR2 FQNEAQ (reference sequence). J lost 3 bases, V lost 5 bases, and 11 bases had no gene match. This CDR3 contains 17 residues. The CDR3 region has the DNA TGTGCCAGCAGCGGGACAGGGCCTCGGCGGGTCTACAATGAGCAGTTCTTC. Residues: CASSGTGPRRVYNEQFF.

This clonotype was observed a few times. The chain links TRBV12-3 or TRBV12-4 to TRBJ1-5, with D perhaps TRBD1 (6 bases). Trimming cost V 6 bases and J 3 bases, with 15 bases left between them. The CDR3 is 15 residues long. The CDR3 region has the DNA TGTGCCAGCAGCCTAATGACAGGCCCCAATCAGCCCCAGCATTTT. Translated, it gives CASSLMTGPNQPQHF.

The J gene is TRBJ2-2, the V gene TRBV12-3 or TRBV12-4; 9 bases agree with TRBD2. The CDR3 is 16 amino acids. V gave up 8 bases and J gave up 5 bases; unmatched junction bases: 12. The CDR3 nucleotides are TGTGCCAGCTCCCCTGCCGCGGGAGGGCCAACCGGGGAGCTGTTTTTT. Protein: CASSPAAGGPTGELFF.

This chain connects TRBV12-3 or TRBV12-4 to TRBJ1-6; D unresolved. This CDR3 has 13 residues. Trimming took 3 bases from V and 7 from J, leaving 7 bases between them. The CDR3 spells CASSFEGNSPLHF. In DNA, the CDR3 is TGTGCCAGCAGTTTCGAAGGCAATTCACCCCTCCACTTT.

This clonotype has just a few counts. The chain is built from TRBV7-9 and TRBJ1-1; D gene uncertain. The V and J ends lost 4 bases and 0 bases respectively, with 9 bases between them. Looked up from germline, CDR1 is SEHNR and CDR2 is FQNEAQ (reference sequence). The CDR3 is made up of 14 amino acids. DNA of the CDR3: TGTGCCAGCAGCTCGGTGATTATGAACACTGAAGCTTTCTTT. Translating it yields CASSSVIMNTEAFF.

The sample holds a few counts of this clonotype. The chain combines TRBV29-1 with TRBJ2-1; 8 positions agree with TRBD2. Trimming cost V 3 bases and J 6 bases; bases outside gene matches: 4. The CDR3 covers 13 residues. Germline loops: CDR1 SQVTM, CDR2 ANQGSEA. The CDR3 DNA reads TGCAGCGTTGACCCAACTAGCGGCAATGAGCAGTTCTTC. Protein product: CSVDPTSGNEQFF.

In this sample, this clonotype turned up a few times. The chain joins TRBV7-3 to TRBJ2-1; D possibly corresponds to TRBD1 (5 bases). CDR1 is SGHTA, CDR2 FQGTGA, per germline. The CDR3 extends over 17 amino acids. V shed 1 base and J shed 5 bases, with 18 bases lying between them. The chain's CDR3 is CASSLISSRVVNNEQFF. For the CDR3, the DNA is TGTGCCAGCAGCTTAATATCGTCCAGGGTGGTGAACAATGAGCAGTTCTTC.

This clonotype came up a few times. This may be a read error: a much more frequent sequence differs by one nucleotide. V is TRBV7-6 and J is TRBJ1-1, with a tentative D call TRBD1 (6 bases). The CDR3 has 13 residues. V was pared by 3 bases and J by 4 bases, with 9 bases between. Germline CDR1 SGHVS, CDR2 FNYEAQ. DNA for the CDR3: TGTGCCAGCAGCTTTCAGGGGTCCACTGAAGCTTTCTTT. Translation gives CASSFQGSTEAFF. Filled out from reference TRBV7-6 and TRBJ1-1, the complete variable domain reads GAGVSQSPRYKVTKRGQDVALRCDPISGHVSLYWYRQALGQGPEFLTYFNYEAQQDKSGLPNDRFSAERPEGSISTLTIQRTEQRDSAMYRCASSFQGSTEAFFGQGTRLTVV.

This clonotype has more than one count but fewer than ten. The chain employs TRBV20-1 and TRBJ1-1, with no clear D. Germline V gives CDR1 DFQATT, CDR2 SNEGSKA (reference sequence). The CDR3 is made up of 14 amino acids. The CDR3 here is CSAKDGSMNTEAFF. Written as DNA, the CDR3 is TGCAGCGCGAAGGACGGATCCATGAACACTGAAGCTTTCTTT.

This clonotype has more than one count but fewer than ten. DNA of the CDR3: TGTGCCAGCAGATCGGGGGGCTCTTATAATTCACCCCTCCACTTT. Protein product: CASRSGGSYNSPLHF. This chain links TRBV6-1 with TRBJ1-6; tentative D call: TRBD1 (6 bases). The length of the CDR3 is 15 residues. Trimming pared 6 bases from V and 4 bases from J, leaving 13 bases between. Germline V CDR1 and CDR2: MNHNS, SASEGT.

In its sample, this clonotype was seen a few times. The chain employs TRBV5-1 and TRBJ1-2; the D gene is possibly TRBD1 (5 bases). The CDR3 extends over 14 amino acids. V was cut by 0 bases and J by 4 bases, with 10 bases left in between. CDR1 is SGHRS, CDR2 YFSETQ, per germline. This chain's CDR3 is CASSLVSGAYGYTF. CDR3 nucleotide sequence: TGCGCCAGCAGCTTGGTTAGCGGGGCCTATGGCTACACCTTC.

The chain uses TRBV7-9 and TRBJ2-7; D ambiguous. The CDR3 covers 11 residues. Germline V gene data show CDR1 as SEHNR and CDR2 as FQNEAQ (reference sequence). Trimming left V 5 bases short and J 3 bases short, with 5 bases between. The CDR3 loop reads CASSPVYEQYF. For the CDR3, the DNA is TGTGCCAGCAGCCCGGTCTACGAGCAGTACTTC.

This chain joins TRBV4-1 and TRBJ2-1; TRBD1 might be the D (6 bases). Trimming left V 0 bases short and J 7 bases short, with 10 bases between. This CDR3 region has 14 residues. CDR1 is MGHRA and CDR2 is YSYEKL in the germline V gene. The CDR3 DNA reads TGCGCCAGCAGCCAAGAATACAGGGAGAATGAGCAGTTCTTC. Its protein is CASSQEYRENEQFF.

This clonotype was counted a few times. The chain recombines TRBV6-6 with TRBJ2-1; the D is unclear. Germline-derived CDR1 and CDR2 are MNHNY and SVGAGI (reference sequence). V was cut by 1 base and J by 6 bases, with 4 bases left in between. This CDR3 has 12 amino acids. This CDR3 reads CASSYLVNEQFF. As DNA, the CDR3 is TGTGCCAGCAGTTACTTGGTCAATGAGCAGTTCTTC.

V is TRBV20-1 and J is TRBJ2-7; a possible D gene is TRBD1 (5 bases). This CDR3 is built from 14 residues. Germline CDR1 reads DFQATT; CDR2 reads SNEGSKA (reference sequence). V lost 4 bases and J 3 bases, leaving 16 bases between the germline ends. Here the CDR3 DNA reads TGCAGTGCTATGGCCCTGGACAATTTCTACGAGCAGTACTTC. Translating gives CSAMALDNFYEQYF.

The V call is TRBV6-2 or TRBV6-3, the J call TRBJ2-7; D possibly corresponds to TRBD2 (6 bases). Germline loops: CDR1 MNHEY, CDR2 SVGEGT. The V end lost 6 bases, the J end lost 9 bases, and 15 bases lay between the germline ends. CDR3 length: 12 amino acids. CDR3 nucleotides: TGTGCCAGCAGAAAGCCCAGCGGGTTGCAGTACTTC. Protein product: CASRKPSGLQYF.

V and J are TRBV7-2 and TRBJ2-1; D could derive from TRBD1 or TRBD2 (5 bases each). The CDR3 consists of 16 residues. Germline-derived CDR1 and CDR2 are SGHTA and FQGNSA. V was shortened by 1 base and J by 7 bases, with 17 bases between the two germline ends. The CDR3 coding sequence is TGTGCCAGCAGCTTAGAGGGCGGGTCAGGGTTGAATGAGCAGTTCTTC. This translates into CASSLEGGSGLNEQFF. The full variable domain, its missing parts supplied by reference TRBV7-2 and TRBJ2-1, is GAGVSQSPSNKVTEKGKDVELRCDPISGHTALYWYRQSLGQGLEFLIYFQGNSAPDKSGLPSDRFSAERTGGSVSTLTIQRTQQEDSAVYLCASSLEGGSGLNEQFFGPGTRLTVL.

The chain has TRBV6-5 and TRBJ2-2; D is undetermined. The CDR3 totals 15 residues. The V gene's germline CDR1 is MNHEY and CDR2 SVGAGI. V was pared by 0 bases and J by 8 bases, with 13 bases between. DNA of the CDR3: TGTGCCAGCAGTTACTCGCTGTCGGGTGTGGGGGAGCTGTTTTTT. Encoded protein: CASSYSLSGVGELFF.

This clonotype was found many times. The V and J genes are TRBV24-1 and TRBJ2-1; D might be TRBD2 (5 bases). Per the germline V gene, CDR1 is KGHDR and CDR2 is SFDVKD. Trimming cost V 4 bases and J 0 bases, with 12 bases left between them. This CDR3 comprises 16 residues. Here the CDR3 DNA reads TGTGCCACCAGTGAAGGTGGAGGCGGCTCCTACAATGAGCAGTTCTTC. This encodes CATSEGGGGSYNEQFF.

The J gene is TRBJ2-3, the V gene TRBV12-3 or TRBV12-4; 10 nucleotides match TRBD1. The CDR3 is 14 residues long. The trim removed 6 bases at V and 4 bases at J, leaving 4 bases unmatched. The CDR3 reads CASSGTGAPDTQYF. CDR3 in DNA: TGTGCCAGCAGCGGGACAGGGGCCCCAGATACGCAGTATTTT.

The chain uses TRBV12-3 or TRBV12-4 and TRBJ1-1; TRBD1 matches 8 bases. The CDR3 consists of 16 residues. V trimming: 2 bases; J trimming: 0 bases; junction bases outside the gene matches: 5. CDR3 in DNA: TGTGCCAGCAGTTTAACGGGACAGGTCATGAACACTGAAGCTTTCTTT. Its protein is CASSLTGQVMNTEAFF.

This clonotype was found a few times. CDR3 region: CASSYTGIVAGANVLTF. As DNA, the CDR3 is TGTGCCAGCAGCTATACAGGGATAGTGGCTGGGGCCAACGTCCTGACTTTC. The chain has TRBV7-9 and TRBJ2-6; tentatively, D is TRBD1 (6 bases). V gave up 4 bases and J gave up 2 bases, with 15 bases separating them. The V gene's germline CDR1 is SEHNR and CDR2 FQNEAQ (reference sequence). The CDR3 is made up of 17 amino acids.

This chain uses TRBV12-3 or TRBV12-4 with TRBJ1-5, with D uncertain. V was cut by 7 bases and J by 7 bases, with 17 bases left in between. CDR3 length: 14 amino acids. CDR3 amino acids: CASNEVGSSQPQHF. DNA for the CDR3: TGTGCCAGCAATGAGGTTGGGAGTTCCCAGCCCCAGCATTTT.

V and J are TRBV20-1 and TRBJ2-7; D possibly matches TRBD1 or TRBD2 (5 bases each). The CDR3 has 13 residues. V was clipped by 0 bases and J by 7 bases, with 13 bases between them. Germline V gene lookup returns CDR1 DFQATT and CDR2 SNEGSKA (reference sequence). CDR3 DNA: TGCAGTGCTAGAGAGGTGGGGGTCGGGGAGCAGTACTTC. Its protein is CSAREVGVGEQYF.

This clonotype was counted only a few times. CDR3 region: CAISDGVNTGELFF. The DNA for the CDR3 is TGTGCCATCAGTGACGGTGTCAACACCGGGGAGCTGTTTTTT. The rearrangement uses TRBV10-3 and TRBJ2-2; D is ambiguous. The V gene's germline CDR1 is ENHRY and CDR2 SYGVKD. The V gene lost 3 bases and the J gene lost 2 bases, with 7 bases spanning the gap. The CDR3 spans 14 residues.

Written as DNA, the CDR3 is TGCGCCAGCAGCCATTCCGACAAAACTAATGAAAAACTGTTTTTT. It is translated as CASSHSDKTNEKLFF. The chain recombines TRBV4-3 with TRBJ1-4; D is ambiguous. This CDR3 spans 15 amino acids. Germline V gene data show CDR1 as LGHNA and CDR2 as YSLEER. The ends were cut back, 3 bases at V and 1 base at J, with 9 bases in the middle.

This clonotype showed up many times. The chain employs TRBV7-9 and TRBJ2-7, with D possibly TRBD1 on 6 matching bases. This CDR3 spans 16 amino acids. The V end lost 2 bases, the J end lost 4 bases, and 18 bases lay between the germline ends. The germline CDR1 and CDR2 sequences are SEHNR and FQNEAQ (reference sequence). The CDR3 loop is CASSLTSRGRGYEQYF. The CDR3 coding sequence is TGTGCCAGCAGCTTAACCTCTCGGGGCAGGGGATACGAGCAGTACTTC. Variable domain in full (rest from reference TRBV7-9 and TRBJ2-7): DTGVSQNPRHKITKRGQNVTFRCDPISEHNRLYWYRQTLGQGPEFLTYFQNEAQLEKSRLLSDRFSAERPKGSFSTLEIQRTEQGDSAMYLCASSLTSRGRGYEQYFGPGTRLTVT.